This TCR beta chain was sequenced in a study of Tregs in tolerant kidney transplant recipients. Broader study findings: Tregs expanded with activated donor B cells seemed most donor-specific.

The assay was immunoSEQ multiplex PCR, and TCRdb's table has in-frame clones only and misses some. The sample contains approximately 16,000 clones, approximately 94% of which appear only once. This clone was seen a handful of times. Antigen specificity is unknown. Distinct nucleotide sequences in the sample also encode this CDR3. CDR3 length: 13 amino acids. Germline V CDR1 and CDR2: SGHRS, YFSETQ. V was cut by 3 bases and J by 5 bases, with 11 bases left in between. The chain couples TRBV5-1 to TRBJ1-2, with TRBD1 as a possible D gene (6 bases). This clonotype originated in a human donor in good health. Input material: CD8+ T cells from blood. The CDR3 spells CASSSGQIYGYTF. CDR3 sequence (DNA): TGCGCCAGCAGCTCCGGACAGATTTATGGCTACACCTTC.